A few counts support the clone carrying this T cell receptor beta chain. The antigen is unknown. There are 15 residues in the CDR3. The germline CDR1 and CDR2 sequences are LGHNA and YSLEER. Trimming at V came to 1 base and at J to 3 bases, leaving 3 bases not matched to a gene. Sequenced material consisted of expressed TCRB transcripts (all of the isolated RNA was reverse transcribed). Assay used: immunoSEQ multiplex PCR; TCRdb lists only in-frame clones, some missing. The sample includes almost 350,000 clones, 7.5% to 9% of them seen just once. This record comes from a study of beta chain features in type 1 diabetes. Findings and limits, study-wide: More deletions and fewer insertions at VDJ junctions were seen in type 1 diabetes patients. There was a moderate but significant shortening of TCRB CDR3s in all four CD4+ subsets of Type 1 diabetes patients.

The chain joins TRBV4-3 to TRBJ2-4, with 7 positions matching TRBD1. Input material: central memory CD4+ T cells from blood. This TCR was sampled from a woman under 30 in good health. Here the CDR3 reads CASSQVSGGKNIQYF. The DNA for the CDR3 is TGCGCCAGCAGCCAAGTTTCAGGGGGCAAAAACATTCAGTACTTC.